This record concerns one T cell receptor beta chain sequence. The antigen this receptor binds is unknown. Base quality data are lacking; no much larger clone is found one base away. This entry belongs to a study of identical twins (dated by TCRdb to the mid-2010s). For context, the study as a whole: The study deep-sequenced TCR alpha and beta repertoires from monozygotic twins, unrelated adults of various ages and cord blood to test whether fetal clonotypes persist. Replicate twin experiments were performed at different times using different library preparation protocols to rule out contamination. Overall study results and their limits: Compared with coincidental sharing between unrelated individuals, an excess of low generation-probability sequences was observed among out-of-frame TCR alpha sequences shared between twins. In beta out-of-frame sequences, excess twin sharing was weaker, because having fewer shared sequences lowered the signal-to-noise ratio. Conclusions relied on cross-sectional statistical analysis, since the same donors could not be followed over many years. Recombination models systematically underestimated out-of-frame TCR alpha sharing in monozygotic twins but agreed with sharing between unrelated individuals. Invariant T cells such as MAIT and iNKT could partly confound zero-insertion analyses, although diverse VJ usage argued against such confounding for most clonotypes. Fewer insertions were carried by abundant cord blood beta clonotypes, a similar but weaker trend appeared in young adult naive repertoires, and no such trend appeared in memory repertoires.

The CDR3 numbers 14 residues from cysteine through phenylalanine. Only the CDR3 portion is preserved as DNA: 42 bases, with reading frame beginning at the first base. Sequences SGHRS (CDR1) and YFSETQ (CDR2) are obtained from the germline V gene. The germline V end is reduced by 4 bases and the J end by 7 bases; junction bases left unmatched: 10. Every donor in the study was a healthy Caucasian. Three unrelated non-twin adults were also sequenced: a male aged 18 to 29, a male aged 50 to 60 and a female aged 50 to 60. Miltenyi CD45RO+ enrichment and human naive T-cell isolation kits were used to isolate memory (CD45RO+) and naive T cells from PBMC. The library was generated by 5' RACE. Sequencing relied on an Illumina HiSeq 2000. A universal primer binding site was introduced by template switching, and a unique molecular identifier was present in the final cDNA, enabling accurate counting of TCR cDNA molecules. Specific primers in the conserved constant-segment region were used to synthesize first-strand cDNA for TCR alpha and beta chains. To control for contamination, each cDNA library was double barcoded with a SMART-Mk sample barcode plus Illumina barcodes. TruSeq adapter sequences, together with Illumina sample barcodes, were added in two successive PCR steps. Sequencing of the TCR alpha and beta cDNA libraries was done on the Illumina HiSeq platform using custom primers. On the authors' methods: MiGEC processed the raw reads to extract unique molecular identifiers, while MiXCR was used to determine the CDR3 positions. For each individual, recombination models were inferred using an EM algorithm with the repgenHMM and IGoR tools. The analysis of shared clonotypes was done with the tcR package in R, with sharing normalized by the product of cloneset sizes. To study raw recombination without the effects of thymic and clonal selection, out-of-frame nonproductive sequences were analyzed. TCRdb reprocessed the public reads (quality trimming at Q25 with fastp, clone calling with MiXCR) and kept in-frame beta chains. CDR3 protein sequences are deduplicated, and each keeps its most common genes and DNA. It is TCRdb's table, rather than the study itself, that gives the V and J calls and clone size. The sample records 450,000 or so distinct CDR3 sequences, approximately 18% of which are singletons. 12% of the sample comes from the top ten.

This receptor was taken from a man aged 50-59 years in good health. The chain was built from TRBV5-1 and TRBJ1-2, with 7 middle bases fitting TRBD1. The sample consisted of naive T cells sorted from blood. What the cell subset or site label conveys for this sample: cells isolated with a human naive T-cell isolation kit. Here the CDR3 is given as CASSRIDRDFGYTF. The nucleotides read TGCGCCAGCAGCCGTATAGACAGGGACTTTGGCTACACCTTC.